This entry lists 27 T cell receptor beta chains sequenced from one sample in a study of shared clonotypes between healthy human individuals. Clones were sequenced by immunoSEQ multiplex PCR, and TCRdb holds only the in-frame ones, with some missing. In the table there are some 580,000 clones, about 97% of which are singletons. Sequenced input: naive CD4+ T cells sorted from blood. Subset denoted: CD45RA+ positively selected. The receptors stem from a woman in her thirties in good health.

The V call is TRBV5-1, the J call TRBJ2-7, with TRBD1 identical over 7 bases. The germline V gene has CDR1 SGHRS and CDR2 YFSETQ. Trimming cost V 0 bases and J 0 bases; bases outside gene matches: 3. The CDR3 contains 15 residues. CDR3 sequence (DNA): TGCGCCAGCAGCTTGGTCCCAGGGGGCTCCTACGAGCAGTACTTC. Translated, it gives CASSLVPGGSYEQYF.

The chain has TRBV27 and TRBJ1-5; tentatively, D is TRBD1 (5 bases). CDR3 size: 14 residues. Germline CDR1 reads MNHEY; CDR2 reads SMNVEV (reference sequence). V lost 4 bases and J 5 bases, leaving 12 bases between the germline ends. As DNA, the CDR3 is TGTGCCAGCAGTTCCACCGACAGTCATCAGCCCCAGCATTTT. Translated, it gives CASSSTDSHQPQHF.

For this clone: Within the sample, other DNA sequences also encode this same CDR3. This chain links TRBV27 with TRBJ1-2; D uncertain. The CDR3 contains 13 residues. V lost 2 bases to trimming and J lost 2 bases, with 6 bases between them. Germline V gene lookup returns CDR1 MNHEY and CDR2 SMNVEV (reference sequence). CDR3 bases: TGTGCCAGCAGTTTACGCGGGAACTATGGCTACACCTTC. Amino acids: CASSLRGNYGYTF.

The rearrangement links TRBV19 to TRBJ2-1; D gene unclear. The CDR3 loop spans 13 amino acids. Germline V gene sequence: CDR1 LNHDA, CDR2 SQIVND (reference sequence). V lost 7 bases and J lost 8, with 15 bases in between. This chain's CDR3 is CASISPLWDEQFF. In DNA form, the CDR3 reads TGTGCCAGTATTTCCCCACTATGGGATGAGCAGTTCTTC.

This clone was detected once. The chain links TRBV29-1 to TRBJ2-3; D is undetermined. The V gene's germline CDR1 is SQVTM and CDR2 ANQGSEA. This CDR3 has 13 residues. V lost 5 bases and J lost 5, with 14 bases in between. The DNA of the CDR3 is TGCAGCGTTCACCCCCGGTTGGTAGATACGCAGTATTTT. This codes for CSVHPRLVDTQYF.

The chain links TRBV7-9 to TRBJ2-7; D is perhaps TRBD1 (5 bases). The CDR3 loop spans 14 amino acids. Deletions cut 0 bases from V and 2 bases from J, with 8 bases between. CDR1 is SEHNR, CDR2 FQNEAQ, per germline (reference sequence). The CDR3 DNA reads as TGTGCCAGCAGCTTAGCCCCGGACACCTACGAGCAGTACTTC. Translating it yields CASSLAPDTYEQYF.

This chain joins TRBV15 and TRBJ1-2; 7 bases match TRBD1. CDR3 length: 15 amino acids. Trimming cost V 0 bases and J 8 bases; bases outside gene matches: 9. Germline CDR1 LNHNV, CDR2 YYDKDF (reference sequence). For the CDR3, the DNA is TGTGCCACCAGCAGAGATCTGGGGACAGAAAGGGGCTACACCTTC. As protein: CATSRDLGTERGYTF.

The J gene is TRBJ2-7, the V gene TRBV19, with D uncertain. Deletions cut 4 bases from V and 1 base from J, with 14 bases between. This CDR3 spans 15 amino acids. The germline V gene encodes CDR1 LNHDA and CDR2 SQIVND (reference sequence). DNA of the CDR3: TGTGCCAGTAGTACTTCCGTAACAGCTTCCTACGAGCAGTACTTC. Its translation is CASSTSVTASYEQYF.

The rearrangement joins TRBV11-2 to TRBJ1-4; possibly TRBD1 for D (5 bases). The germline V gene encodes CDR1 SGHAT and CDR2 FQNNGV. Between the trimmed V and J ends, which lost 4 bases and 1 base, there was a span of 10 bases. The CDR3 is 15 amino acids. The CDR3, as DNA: TGTGCCAGCAGCTGGGACGGTGGAACTAATGAAAAACTGTTTTTT. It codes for CASSWDGGTNEKLFF. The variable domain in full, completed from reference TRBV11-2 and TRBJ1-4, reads EAGVAQSPRYKIIEKRQSVAFWCNPISGHATLYWYQQILGQGPKLLIQFQNNGVVDDSQLPKDRFSAERLKGVDSTLKIQPAKLEDSAVYLCASSWDGGTNEKLFFGSGTQLSVL.

CDR3 loop: CASSLQGFNEKLFF. CDR3 coding DNA: TGTGCCAGCAGCTTACAGGGGTTTAATGAAAAACTGTTTTTT. This chain joins TRBV5-4 and TRBJ1-4; 7 nucleotides match TRBD1. After removal of 2 bases from V and 4 bases from J, the junction contained 2 bases not matched to a gene. Germline V gene lookup returns CDR1 SGHNT and CDR2 YYREEE (reference sequence). The CDR3 is 14 amino acids.

The CDR3: CASSLFPNNWVSNQPQHF. CDR3 in DNA: TGTGCCAGCAGTTTATTCCCTAACAACTGGGTGAGCAATCAGCCCCAGCATTTT. V and J are TRBV28 and TRBJ1-5; no clear D. The germline V gene encodes CDR1 MDHEN and CDR2 SYDVKM. CDR3 size: 18 residues. Trimming left V 1 base short and J 1 base short, with 17 bases between.

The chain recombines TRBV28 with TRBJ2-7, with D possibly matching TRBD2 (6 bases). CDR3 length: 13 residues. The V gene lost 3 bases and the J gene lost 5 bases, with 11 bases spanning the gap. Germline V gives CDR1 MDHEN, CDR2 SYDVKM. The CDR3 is CASSFSGDDEQYF. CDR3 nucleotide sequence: TGTGCCAGCAGTTTCTCGGGGGACGACGAGCAGTACTTC.

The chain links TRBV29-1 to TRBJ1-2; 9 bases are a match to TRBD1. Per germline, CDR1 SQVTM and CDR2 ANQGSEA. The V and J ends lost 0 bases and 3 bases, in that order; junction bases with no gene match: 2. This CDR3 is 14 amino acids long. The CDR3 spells CSVEDRDRDYGYTF. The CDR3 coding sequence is TGCAGCGTTGAAGATCGGGACAGGGACTATGGCTACACCTTC.

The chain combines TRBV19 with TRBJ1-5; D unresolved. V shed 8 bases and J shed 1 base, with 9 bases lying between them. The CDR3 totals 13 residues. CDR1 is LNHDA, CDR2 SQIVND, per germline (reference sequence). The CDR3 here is CASDERSNQPQHF. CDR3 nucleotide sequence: TGTGCCAGTGATGAAAGAAGCAATCAGCCCCAGCATTTT. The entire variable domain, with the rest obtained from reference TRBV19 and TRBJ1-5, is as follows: DGGITQSPKYLFRKEGQNVTLSCEQNLNHDAMYWYRQDPGQGLRLIYYSQIVNDFQKGDIAEGYSVSREKKESFPLTVTSAQKNPTAFYLCASDERSNQPQHFGDGTRLSIL.

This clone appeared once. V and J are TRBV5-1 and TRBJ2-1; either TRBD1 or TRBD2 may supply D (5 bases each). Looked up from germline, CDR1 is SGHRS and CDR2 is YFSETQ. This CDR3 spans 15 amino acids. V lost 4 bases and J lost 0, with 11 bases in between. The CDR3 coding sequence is TGCGCCAGCAGCCTGGACGGGACCTCCTACAATGAGCAGTTCTTC. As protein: CASSLDGTSYNEQFF.

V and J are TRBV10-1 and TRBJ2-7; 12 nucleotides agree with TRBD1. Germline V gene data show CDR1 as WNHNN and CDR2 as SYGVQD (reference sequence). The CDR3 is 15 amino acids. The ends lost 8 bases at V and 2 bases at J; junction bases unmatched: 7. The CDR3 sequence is CASGGQGAGAYEQYF. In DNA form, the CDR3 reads TGCGCCAGCGGGGGACAGGGGGCCGGCGCCTACGAGCAGTACTTC.

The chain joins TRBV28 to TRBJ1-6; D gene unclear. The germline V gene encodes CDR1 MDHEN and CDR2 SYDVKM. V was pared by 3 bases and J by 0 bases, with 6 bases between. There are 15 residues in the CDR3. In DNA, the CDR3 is TGTGCCAGCAGTTTGTCGAGCTCCTATAATTCACCCCTCCACTTT. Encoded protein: CASSLSSSYNSPLHF.

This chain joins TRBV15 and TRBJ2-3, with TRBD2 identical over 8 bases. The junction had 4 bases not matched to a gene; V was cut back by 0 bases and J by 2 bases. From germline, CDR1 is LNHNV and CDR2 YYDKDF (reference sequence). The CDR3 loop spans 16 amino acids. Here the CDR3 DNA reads TGTGCCACCAGCAGAGAGGCGGGAGGAAACACAGATACGCAGTATTTT. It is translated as CATSREAGGNTDTQYF. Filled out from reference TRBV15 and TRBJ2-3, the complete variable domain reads DAMVIQNPRYQVTQFGKPVTLSCSQTLNHNVMYWYQQKSSQAPKLLFHYYDKDFNNEADTPDNFQSRRPNTSFCFLDIRSPGLGDTAMYLCATSREAGGNTDTQYFGPGTRLTVL.

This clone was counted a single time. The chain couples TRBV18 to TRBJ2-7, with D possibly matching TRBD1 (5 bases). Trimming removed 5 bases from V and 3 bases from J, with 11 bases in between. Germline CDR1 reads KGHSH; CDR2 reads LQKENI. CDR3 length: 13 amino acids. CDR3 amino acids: CASSFGQGYEQYF. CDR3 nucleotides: TGTGCCAGCTCATTTGGGCAGGGCTACGAGCAGTACTTC.

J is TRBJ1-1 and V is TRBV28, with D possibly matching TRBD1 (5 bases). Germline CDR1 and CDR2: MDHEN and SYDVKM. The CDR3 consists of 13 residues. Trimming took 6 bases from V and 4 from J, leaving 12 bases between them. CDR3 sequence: CASSTMGGTEAFF. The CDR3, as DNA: TGTGCCAGCAGCACTATGGGGGGCACTGAAGCTTTCTTT.

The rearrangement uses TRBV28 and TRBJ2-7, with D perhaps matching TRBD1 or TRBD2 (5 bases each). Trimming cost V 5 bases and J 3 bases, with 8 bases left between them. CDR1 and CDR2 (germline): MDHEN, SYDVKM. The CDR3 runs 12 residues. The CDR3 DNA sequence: TGTGCCAGCAGTGTGGGGGACTACGAGCAGTACTTC. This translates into CASSVGDYEQYF.

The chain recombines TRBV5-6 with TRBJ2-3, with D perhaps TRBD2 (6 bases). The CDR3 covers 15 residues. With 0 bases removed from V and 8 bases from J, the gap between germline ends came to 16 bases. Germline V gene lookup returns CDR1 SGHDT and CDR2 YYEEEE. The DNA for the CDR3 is TGTGCCAGCAGCTTGGGGGGAGGCTCTCCTGCTACGCAGTATTTT. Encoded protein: CASSLGGGSPATQYF.

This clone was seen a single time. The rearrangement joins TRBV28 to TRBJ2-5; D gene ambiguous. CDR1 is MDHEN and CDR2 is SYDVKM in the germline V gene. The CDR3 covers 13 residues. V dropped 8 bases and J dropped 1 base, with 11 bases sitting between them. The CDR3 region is CASQTRGQETQYF. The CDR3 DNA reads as TGTGCCAGCCAAACCCGAGGCCAAGAGACCCAGTACTTC.

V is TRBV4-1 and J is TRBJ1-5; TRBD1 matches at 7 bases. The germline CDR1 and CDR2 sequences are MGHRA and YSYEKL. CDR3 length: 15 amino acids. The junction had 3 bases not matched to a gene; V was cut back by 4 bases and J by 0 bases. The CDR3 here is CASSLRQGSNQPQHF. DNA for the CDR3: TGCGCCAGCAGCCTGAGACAGGGTAGCAATCAGCCCCAGCATTTT.

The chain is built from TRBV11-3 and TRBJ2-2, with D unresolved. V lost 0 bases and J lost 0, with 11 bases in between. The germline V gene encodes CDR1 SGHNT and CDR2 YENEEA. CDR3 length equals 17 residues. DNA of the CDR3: TGTGCCAGCAGCTTAGATTATCGGGTTGCGAACACCGGGGAGCTGTTTTTT. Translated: CASSLDYRVANTGELFF.

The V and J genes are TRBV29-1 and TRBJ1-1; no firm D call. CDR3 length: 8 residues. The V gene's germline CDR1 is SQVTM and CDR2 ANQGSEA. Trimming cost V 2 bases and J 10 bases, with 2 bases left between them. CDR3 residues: CSVERAFF. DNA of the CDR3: TGCAGCGTTGAACGAGCTTTCTTT.

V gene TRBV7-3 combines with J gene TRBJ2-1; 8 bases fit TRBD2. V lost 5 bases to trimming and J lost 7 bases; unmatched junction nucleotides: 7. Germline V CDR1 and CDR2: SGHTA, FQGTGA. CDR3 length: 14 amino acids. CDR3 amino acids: CASSPSGSRNEQFF. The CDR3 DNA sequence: TGTGCCAGCAGCCCCAGCGGGAGCAGAAATGAGCAGTTCTTC. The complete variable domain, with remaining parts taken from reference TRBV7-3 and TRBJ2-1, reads GAGVSQTPSNKVTEKGKYVELRCDPISGHTALYWYRQSLGQGPEFLIYFQGTGAADDSGLPNDRFFAVRPEGSVSTLKIQRTERGDSAVYLCASSPSGSRNEQFFGPGTRLTVL.